These 11 T cell receptor beta chains originate from one sample sequenced in a study of T cells in Graves' hyperthyroidism and ophthalmopathy (dated by TCRdb to the late 2010s). Library preparation used multiplex PCR. The reads were generated on an Illumina HiSeq 2000. Amplification of TCR beta CDR3 regions was carried out from RNA transcripts. The first round of RT-PCR for the TCR CDR3 was performed with the HTBI primer set and the Qiagen OneStep RT-PCR kit. The public sequencing data were trimmed at Q25 with fastp and processed into clonotypes with MiXCR by TCRdb, which kept only in-frame beta chains. All rows with the same CDR3 protein become a single entry with the most common DNA and genes. The sample table shows a few hundred thousand distinct CDR3 sequences, and roughly 15% are seen once. 15% to 20% of the sample lies in the top ten. Material for sequencing was blood. Receptor source: a woman aged 60-70 years with Graves' ophthalmopathy.

This clonotype was detected ten times or more. This chain uses TRBV6-1 with TRBJ1-5, with 7 bases matching TRBD1. Germline V gives CDR1 MNHNS, CDR2 SASEGT. The V segment lost 6 bases and the J segment 2 bases; nucleotides outside the gene matches: 10. CDR3 length equals 16 residues. In nucleotides, the CDR3 is TGTGCCAGCAGAAGACAGGGCCCCGCTGGCAATCAGCCCCAGCATTTT. This encodes CASRRQGPAGNQPQHF.

The rearrangement uses TRBV5-1 and TRBJ2-1, with a weak D call TRBD1 (6 bases). Trimming took 2 bases from V and 2 from J, leaving 11 bases between them. Germline V gives CDR1 SGHRS, CDR2 YFSETQ. The CDR3 spans 15 residues. The CDR3 region is CASSFTGSPYNEQFF. DNA for the CDR3: TGCGCCAGCAGCTTTACAGGGAGCCCCTACAATGAGCAGTTCTTC.

CDR3 protein: CAVRGYNEQFF. The CDR3 coding sequence is TGTGCCGTGCGGGGCTACAATGAGCAGTTCTTC. V usage is TRBV6-2 or TRBV6-3 and J usage is TRBJ2-1; D is possibly TRBD2 (6 bases). Germline CDR1 reads MNHEY; CDR2 reads SVGEGT. V gave up 11 bases and J gave up 3 bases, with 8 bases separating them. This CDR3 contains 11 residues.

This clonotype was observed at least ten times. This chain links TRBV7-9 with TRBJ1-2; 7 bases are shared with TRBD1. CDR1 SEHNR and CDR2 FQNEAQ come from the germline V gene (reference sequence). V lost 2 bases, J lost 5 bases, and 11 bases stayed unmatched. The length of the CDR3 is 16 residues. The CDR3 spells CASSLLGTEVLYGYTF. In DNA form, the CDR3 reads TGTGCCAGCAGCTTATTGGGGACAGAGGTTCTATATGGCTACACCTTC.

This clonotype was counted only a few times. V is TRBV4-1 and J is TRBJ2-2, with D possibly being TRBD1 (5 bases). Looked up from germline, CDR1 is MGHRA and CDR2 is YSYEKL. Trimming shortened V by 2 bases and J by 1 base, and 8 bases separated the two germline ends. This CDR3 is built from 15 residues. CDR3 sequence (DNA): TGCGCCAGCAGCCAATTTGGACAGAACACCGGGGAGCTGTTTTTT. Amino acids: CASSQFGQNTGELFF.

This clonotype was seen a handful of times. This chain uses TRBV12-3 or TRBV12-4 with TRBJ1-6; 7 nucleotides match TRBD1. The CDR3 extends over 16 amino acids. After removal of 7 bases from V and 5 bases from J, the junction contained 11 bases not matched to a gene. CDR3 nucleotides: TGTGCCAGCAAACGCGGGACAGCGTACGATAATTCACCCCTCCACTTT. The encoded protein is CASKRGTAYDNSPLHF.

The sample holds many counts of this clonotype. V is TRBV12-3 or TRBV12-4 and J is TRBJ2-1; no definite D call. This CDR3 region has 12 residues. V gave up 5 bases and J gave up 5 bases, with 7 bases separating them. The CDR3 is CASSHTDNEQFF. CDR3 bases: TGTGCCAGCAGTCACACAGACAATGAGCAGTTCTTC.

This clonotype turned up a few times. The chain carries TRBV7-2 and TRBJ2-1; D is undetermined. The CDR3 is made up of 11 amino acids. The germline V gene encodes CDR1 SGHTA and CDR2 FQGNSA. With 5 bases removed from V and 6 bases from J, the gap between germline ends came to 5 bases. The CDR3 DNA reads as TGTGCCAGCAGCCCCATCAATGAGCAGTTCTTC. As protein: CASSPINEQFF.

Regarding this clonotype: Being one base from a much bigger clone, this may be a read error. The chain uses TRBV7-6 and TRBJ2-3; 9 bases match TRBD2. The CDR3 contains 17 residues. Germline assignment: CDR1 SGHVS and CDR2 FNYEAQ. V was pared by 1 base and J by 2 bases, with 7 bases of the junction left unmatched. The CDR3 protein is CASSLEPAGGPTDTQYF. In DNA, the CDR3 is TGTGCCAGCAGCTTAGAGCCAGCGGGAGGCCCCACAGATACGCAGTATTTT.

This clonotype was observed a handful of times. This chain links TRBV28 with TRBJ2-1; maybe TRBD2 (6 bases). Germline CDR1 reads MDHEN; CDR2 reads SYDVKM. This CDR3 has 17 residues. V lost 2 bases, J lost 9 bases, and 23 bases lay in between. CDR3 DNA: TGTGCCAGCAGTTTAAAACTCCGGGACTGGGGCCGTACTGAGCAGTTCTTC. Amino acids: CASSLKLRDWGRTEQFF. The whole variable domain, filled in from reference TRBV28 and TRBJ2-1, reads DVKVTQSSRYLVKRTGEKVFLECVQDMDHENMFWYRQDPGLGLRLIYFSYDVKMKEKGDIPEGYSVSREKKERFSLILESASTNQTSMYLCASSLKLRDWGRTEQFFGPGTRLTVL.

This clonotype showed up many times. The chain recombines TRBV20-1 with TRBJ2-3; 7 nucleotides line up with TRBD2. The CDR3 has 14 amino acids. Germline values: CDR1 DFQATT, CDR2 SNEGSKA (reference sequence). This chain's CDR3 is CSAPMREQADTQYF. CDR3 bases: TGCAGCGCCCCTATGCGGGAGCAAGCAGATACGCAGTATTTT.